This T cell receptor beta chain derives from a study of blood T cell repertoires in COVID-19. About the research overall: Samples representing acute and convalescent COVID-19 were sourced from the United States, Italy and Spain. T cells, B-cell-depleted T cells, or PBMCs provided the cDNA or gDNA that served as material.

Sequenced by immunoSEQ multiplex PCR; TCRdb stores in-frame clones only, minus some. The table has just over 250,000 clones, about 86% seen once. In terms of age and location, participants ranged from roughly 18 to 90 years and lived in approximately 24 US areas. Participants' reported clinical history set cohort assignment. The germline V gene has CDR1 LGHNA and CDR2 YNFKEQ. V shed 0 bases and J 6 bases; nucleotides not matched to a gene: 1. This CDR3 region has 15 residues. The chain has TRBV4-2 and TRBJ2-2; 10 bases map to TRBD2. Sequenced material: PBMCs or T cells enriched from blood (not recorded which). The receptor was derived from a man in his thirties or forties with acute COVID-19. CDR3 region: CASSQEAGGPGELFF. DNA of the CDR3: TGTGCCAGCAGCCAAGAAGCGGGAGGGCCCGGGGAGCTGTTTTTT.